These 15 T cell receptor beta chains share one sample of origin, sequenced in a study of post-analysis software for immune sequencing data. Prepared TCR beta cDNA libraries contained unique molecular identifiers. Each CDR3 protein is one row after TCRdb ran MiXCR on the PCR reads. This sample has about half a million distinct CDR3 sequences, with roughly 34% found just once. Their cognate antigens are unknown. Notes on the study in general: Compared with controls, patients had more of about 5 TRBV segments, including TRBV5-6, TRBV5-1 and TRBV20-1.

The sequencing input was blood. Every receptor here comes from a girl under 18 with multiple sclerosis.

The rearrangement joins TRBV3-1 to TRBJ2-7; either TRBD1 or TRBD2 may fit D (6 bases each). CDR1 and CDR2 (germline): LGHDT, YNNKEL (reference sequence). This CDR3 region has 14 residues. V shed 5 bases and J shed 10 bases, with 21 bases lying between them. The CDR3 reads CASSEGDSRFSQYF. As DNA, the CDR3 is TGTGCCAGCAGCGAGGGGGACTCCCGTTTTAGCCAGTACTTC.

The chain couples TRBV20-1 to TRBJ2-1, with a tentative D call TRBD2 (6 bases). V was clipped by 4 bases and J by 12 bases, with 16 bases between them. CDR3 length equals 12 residues. Germline-derived CDR1 and CDR2 are DFQATT and SNEGSKA (reference sequence). The CDR3 DNA sequence: TGCAGTGCTACCGGGGGTCCAGATCCGCAGTTCTTC. Translation gives CSATGGPDPQFF.

This chain uses TRBV5-1 with TRBJ2-1, with 8 bases lining up with TRBD2. This CDR3 region has 15 residues. Germline V gene lookup returns CDR1 SGHRS and CDR2 YFSETQ. V trimming: 7 bases; J trimming: 1 base; junction bases outside the gene matches: 7. CDR3 amino acids: CASGLTSGSYNEQFF. The CDR3 DNA is TGCGCCAGCGGACTTACTAGCGGTTCCTACAATGAGCAGTTCTTC.

V and J are TRBV5-6 and TRBJ1-6; the D gene is possibly TRBD1 (6 bases). The CDR3 is 15 residues long. The V end lost 4 bases, the J end lost 6 bases, and 14 bases lay between the germline ends. The germline CDR1 and CDR2 sequences are SGHDT and YYEEEE. In DNA form, the CDR3 reads TGTGCCAGCAGCGAGAGGACAGCTCTTAATTCACCCCTCCACTTT. Protein sequence: CASSERTALNSPLHF.

V usage is TRBV11-2 and J usage is TRBJ2-5; 8 nucleotides agree with TRBD1. The junction had 4 bases not matched to a gene; V was cut back by 11 bases and J by 5 bases. This CDR3 is built from 11 residues. Germline V gene data show CDR1 as SGHAT and CDR2 as FQNNGV. The CDR3 loop is CARGQGETQYF. CDR3 DNA: TGTGCCCGCGGACAGGGTGAGACCCAGTACTTC.

In the case of this clonotype: A single base separates this from a much larger clone, so it may be a read error. The V call is TRBV20-1, the J call TRBJ2-1; the D gene is possibly TRBD1 (6 bases). With 3 bases removed from V and 13 bases from J, the gap between germline ends came to 25 bases. This CDR3 has 15 amino acids. CDR1 is DFQATT and CDR2 is SNEGSKA in the germline V gene (reference sequence). CDR3 DNA: TGCAGTGCTAGGCAATTGGGGACAATTCAAGAGACCCAGTTCTTC. Protein product: CSARQLGTIQETQFF.

The V call is TRBV12-3 or TRBV12-4, the J call TRBJ2-7; 8 bases align to TRBD2. TRBJ2-5 explains the end of the DNA better; the J call may be wrong. CDR3 length: 12 residues. This chain's CDR3 is CASRTSVGTQYF. CDR3 sequence (DNA): TGTGCCAGCAGGACTAGCGTGGGGACCCAGTACTTC.

The chain uses TRBV11-2 and TRBJ1-6; D is perhaps TRBD1 (5 bases). CDR1 is SGHAT, CDR2 FQNNGV, per germline. The CDR3 totals 14 residues. With 6 bases removed from V and 9 bases from J, the gap between germline ends came to 15 bases. CDR3 sequence: CASRRPYGGSPLHF. The CDR3 region has the DNA TGTGCCAGCAGGAGACCTTATGGGGGTTCACCCCTCCACTTT.

The V call is TRBV15, the J call TRBJ2-1; 7 bases fit TRBD1. Germline CDR1 is LNHNV and CDR2 is YYDKDF (reference sequence). This CDR3 is built from 15 residues. The ends lost 3 bases at V and 4 bases at J; junction bases unmatched: 6. CDR3 in DNA: TGTGCCACCAGCAGGTCGGACAGGATGTACAATGAGCAGTTCTTC. The encoded protein is CATSRSDRMYNEQFF.

This chain joins TRBV9 and TRBJ2-3; 9 positions match TRBD2. CDR3 length: 16 amino acids. J gave up 0 bases and V 3 bases, and 5 bases lay outside the gene matches. The germline V gene has CDR1 SGDLS and CDR2 YYNGEE. CDR3 loop: CASSAETSGSTDTQYF. CDR3 DNA: TGTGCCAGCAGCGCGGAGACTAGCGGCAGCACAGATACGCAGTATTTT.

V usage is TRBV2 and J usage is TRBJ2-7; D is perhaps TRBD1 or TRBD2 (5 bases each). The CDR3 spans 14 residues. CDR1 and CDR2 (germline): SNHLY, FYNNEI. The V and J ends lost 5 bases and 0 bases respectively, with 11 bases between them. CDR3 protein: CASSLRGISYEQYF. The CDR3 nucleotides read TGTGCCAGCAGTCTGAGGGGAATCTCCTACGAGCAGTACTTC.

The rearrangement uses TRBV12-3 or TRBV12-4 and TRBJ1-1, with D uncertain. The CDR3 is 13 amino acids. Trimming shortened V by 6 bases and J by 5 bases, and 13 bases separated the two germline ends. The CDR3 bases are TGTGCCAGCAGGCAGAAGGGCGGAACTGAAGCTTTCTTT. It codes for CASRQKGGTEAFF.

This clonotype has more than one count but fewer than ten. The CDR3 nucleotides are TGCAGCGTTGAAGCACACCAAAGGCAGGAGACCCAGTACTTC. Its protein product is CSVEAHQRQETQYF. The V call is TRBV29-1, the J call TRBJ2-5; D gene unclear. The CDR3 runs to 14 residues. The germline V gene encodes CDR1 SQVTM and CDR2 ANQGSEA. Deletions cut 1 base from V and 5 bases from J, with 14 bases between.

This sequence joins TRBV20-1 and TRBJ1-6; D is perhaps TRBD1 (5 bases). This CDR3 spans 14 amino acids. Germline V lookup: CDR1 DFQATT, CDR2 SNEGSKA (reference sequence). Deletions cut 3 bases from V and 7 bases from J, with 13 bases between. The CDR3 nucleotides read TGCAGTGCTAGCCCCACAGGTTCCAATTCACCCCTCCACTTT. This codes for CSASPTGSNSPLHF.

This clonotype appeared a few times. This chain joins TRBV6-5 and TRBJ1-5, with 8 bases that match TRBD1. CDR1 is MNHEY and CDR2 is SVGAGI in the germline V gene. The CDR3 covers 14 residues. The V gene end was trimmed by 6 bases and the J gene end by 4 bases; junction bases not matched to a gene: 5. CDR3 DNA: TGTGCCAGCAGACCGGACAGGGAAAATCAGCCCCAGCATTTT. Residues: CASRPDRENQPQHF.